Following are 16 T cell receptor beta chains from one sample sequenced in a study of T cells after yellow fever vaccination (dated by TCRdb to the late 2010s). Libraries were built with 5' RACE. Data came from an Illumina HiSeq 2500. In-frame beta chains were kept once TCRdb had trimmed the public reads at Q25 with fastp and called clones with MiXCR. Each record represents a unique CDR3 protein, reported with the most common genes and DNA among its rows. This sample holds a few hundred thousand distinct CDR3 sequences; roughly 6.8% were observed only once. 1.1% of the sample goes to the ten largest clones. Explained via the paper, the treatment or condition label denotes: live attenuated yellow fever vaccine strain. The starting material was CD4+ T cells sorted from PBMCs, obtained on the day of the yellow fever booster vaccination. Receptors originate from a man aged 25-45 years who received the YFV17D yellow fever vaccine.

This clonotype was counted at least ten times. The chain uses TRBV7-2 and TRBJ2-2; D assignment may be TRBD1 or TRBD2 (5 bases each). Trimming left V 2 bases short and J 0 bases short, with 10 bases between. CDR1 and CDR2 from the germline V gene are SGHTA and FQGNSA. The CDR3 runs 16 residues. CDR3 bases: TGTGCCAGCAGCTTATTTGGGGGTGCGAACACCGGGGAGCTGTTTTTT. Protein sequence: CASSLFGGANTGELFF.

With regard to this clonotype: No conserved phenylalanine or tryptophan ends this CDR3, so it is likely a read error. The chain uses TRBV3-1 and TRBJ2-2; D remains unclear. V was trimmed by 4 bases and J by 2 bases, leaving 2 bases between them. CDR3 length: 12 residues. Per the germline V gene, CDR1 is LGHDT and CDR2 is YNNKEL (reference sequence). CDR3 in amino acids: CASSLNTGELFL. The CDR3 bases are TGTGCCAGCAGCCTAAACACCGGGGAGCTGTTTCTT.

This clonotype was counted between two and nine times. In nucleotides, the CDR3 is TGTGCCAGCAGCTTTACAGGGAATCTGGAGACCCAGTACTTC. This codes for CASSFTGNLETQYF. The rearrangement links TRBV7-8 to TRBJ2-5; D perhaps matches TRBD1 (6 bases). CDR1 is SGHVS and CDR2 is FQNEAQ in the germline V gene. CDR3 length: 14 residues. V was trimmed by 3 bases and J by 5 bases, leaving 13 bases between them.

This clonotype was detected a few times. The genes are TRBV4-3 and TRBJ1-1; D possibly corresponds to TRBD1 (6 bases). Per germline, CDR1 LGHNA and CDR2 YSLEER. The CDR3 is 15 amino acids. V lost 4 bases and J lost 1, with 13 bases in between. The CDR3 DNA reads TGCGCCAGCAGCCCACAAGGACAGACGAACACTGAAGCTTTCTTT. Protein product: CASSPQGQTNTEAFF.

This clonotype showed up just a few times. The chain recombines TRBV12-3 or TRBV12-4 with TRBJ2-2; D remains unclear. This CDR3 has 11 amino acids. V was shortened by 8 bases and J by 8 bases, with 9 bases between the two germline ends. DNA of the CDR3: TGTGCCAGCGAGGTTTTTGGGGAGCTGTTTTTT. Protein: CASEVFGELFF.

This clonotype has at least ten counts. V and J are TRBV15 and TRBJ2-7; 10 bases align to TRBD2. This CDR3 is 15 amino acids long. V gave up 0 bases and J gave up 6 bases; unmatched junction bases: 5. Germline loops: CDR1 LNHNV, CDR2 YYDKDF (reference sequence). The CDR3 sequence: CATSREVAGGTEQYF. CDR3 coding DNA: TGTGCCACCAGCAGAGAAGTAGCGGGAGGTACCGAGCAGTACTTC.

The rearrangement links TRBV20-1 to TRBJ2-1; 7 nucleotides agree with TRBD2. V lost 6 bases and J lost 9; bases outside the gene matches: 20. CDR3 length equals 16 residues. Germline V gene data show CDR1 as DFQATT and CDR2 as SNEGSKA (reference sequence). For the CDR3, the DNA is TGCAGTGCCGAAGAGCGGAGCGGGAAAAGAGCAAGTGAGCAGTTCTTC. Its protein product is CSAEERSGKRASEQFF.

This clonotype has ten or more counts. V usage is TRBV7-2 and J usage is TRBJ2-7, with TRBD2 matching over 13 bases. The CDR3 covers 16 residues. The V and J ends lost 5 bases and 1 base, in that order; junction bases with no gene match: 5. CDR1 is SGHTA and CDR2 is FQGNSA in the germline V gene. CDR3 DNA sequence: TGTGCCAGCAGCCTCTCGGGACTAGCGGGGTCCTACGAGCAGTACTTC. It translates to CASSLSGLAGSYEQYF. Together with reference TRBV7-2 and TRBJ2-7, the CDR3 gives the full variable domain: GAGVSQSPSNKVTEKGKDVELRCDPISGHTALYWYRQSLGQGLEFLIYFQGNSAPDKSGLPSDRFSAERTGGSVSTLTIQRTQQEDSAVYLCASSLSGLAGSYEQYFGPGTRLTVT.

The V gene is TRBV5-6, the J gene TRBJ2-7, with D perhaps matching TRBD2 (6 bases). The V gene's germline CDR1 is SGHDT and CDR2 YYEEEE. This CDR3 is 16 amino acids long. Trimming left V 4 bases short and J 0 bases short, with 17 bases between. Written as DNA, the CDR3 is TGTGCCAGCAGCCCGGAGGGCGGCTACATCTCCTACGAGCAGTACTTC. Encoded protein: CASSPEGGYISYEQYF.

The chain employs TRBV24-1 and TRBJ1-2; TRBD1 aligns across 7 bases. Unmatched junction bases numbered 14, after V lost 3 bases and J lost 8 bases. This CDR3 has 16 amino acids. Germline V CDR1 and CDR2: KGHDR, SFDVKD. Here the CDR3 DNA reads TGTGCCACCAGTGATACCTCTCCTGACAGGGTTGGGGGCTACACCTTC. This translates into CATSDTSPDRVGGYTF.

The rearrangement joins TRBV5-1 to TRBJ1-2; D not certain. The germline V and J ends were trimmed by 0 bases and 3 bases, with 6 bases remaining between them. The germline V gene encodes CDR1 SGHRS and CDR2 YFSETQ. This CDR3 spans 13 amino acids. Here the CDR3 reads CASSLEDYYGYTF. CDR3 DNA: TGCGCCAGCAGCTTGGAAGACTACTATGGCTACACCTTC.

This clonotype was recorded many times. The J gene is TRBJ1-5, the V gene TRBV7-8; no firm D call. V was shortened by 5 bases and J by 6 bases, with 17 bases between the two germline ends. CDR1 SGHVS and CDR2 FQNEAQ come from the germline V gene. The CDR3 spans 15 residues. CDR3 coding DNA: TGTGCCAGCAGCCTCCAGGTGGGCACGGGTCAGCCCCAGCATTTT. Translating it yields CASSLQVGTGQPQHF.

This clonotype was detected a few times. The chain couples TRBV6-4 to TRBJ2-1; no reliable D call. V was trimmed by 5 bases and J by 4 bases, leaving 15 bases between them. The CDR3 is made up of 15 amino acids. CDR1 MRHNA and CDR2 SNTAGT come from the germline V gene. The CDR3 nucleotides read TGTGCCAGCAGTAAGGACCCCGGTGGATACAATGAGCAGTTCTTC. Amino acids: CASSKDPGGYNEQFF.

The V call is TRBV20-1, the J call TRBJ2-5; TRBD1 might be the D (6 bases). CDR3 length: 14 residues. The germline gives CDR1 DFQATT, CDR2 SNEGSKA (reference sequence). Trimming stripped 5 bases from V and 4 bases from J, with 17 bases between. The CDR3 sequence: CSASRGGVGETQYF. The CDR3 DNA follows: TGCAGTGCTTCCAGGGGTGGGGTAGGAGAGACCCAGTACTTC.

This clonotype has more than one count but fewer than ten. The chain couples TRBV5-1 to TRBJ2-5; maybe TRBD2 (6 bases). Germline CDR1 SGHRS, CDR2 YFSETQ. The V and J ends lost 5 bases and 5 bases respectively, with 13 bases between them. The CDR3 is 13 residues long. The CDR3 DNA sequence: TGCGCCAGCAGGTCACCGGGAGTGGAGACCCAGTACTTC. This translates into CASRSPGVETQYF.

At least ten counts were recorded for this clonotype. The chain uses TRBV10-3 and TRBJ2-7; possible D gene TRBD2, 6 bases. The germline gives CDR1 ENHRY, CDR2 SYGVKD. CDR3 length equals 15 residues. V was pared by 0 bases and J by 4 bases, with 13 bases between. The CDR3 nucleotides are TGTGCCATCAGTGAGTCTAGCGGTTCCCTATACGAGCAGTACTTC. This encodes CAISESSGSLYEQYF.